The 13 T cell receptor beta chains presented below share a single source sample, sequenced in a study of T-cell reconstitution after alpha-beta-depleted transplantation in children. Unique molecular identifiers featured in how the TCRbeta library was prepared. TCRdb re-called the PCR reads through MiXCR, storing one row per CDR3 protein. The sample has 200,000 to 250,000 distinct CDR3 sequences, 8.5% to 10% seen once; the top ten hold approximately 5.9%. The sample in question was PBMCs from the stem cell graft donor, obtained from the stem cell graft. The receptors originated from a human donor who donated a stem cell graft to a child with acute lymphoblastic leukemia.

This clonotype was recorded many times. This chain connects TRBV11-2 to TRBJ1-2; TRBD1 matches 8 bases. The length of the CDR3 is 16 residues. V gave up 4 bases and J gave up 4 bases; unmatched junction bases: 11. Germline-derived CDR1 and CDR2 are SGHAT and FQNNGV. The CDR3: CASSSLRGRPVYGYTF. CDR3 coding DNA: TGTGCCAGCAGCTCCCTCAGGGGGCGCCCCGTCTATGGCTACACCTTC.

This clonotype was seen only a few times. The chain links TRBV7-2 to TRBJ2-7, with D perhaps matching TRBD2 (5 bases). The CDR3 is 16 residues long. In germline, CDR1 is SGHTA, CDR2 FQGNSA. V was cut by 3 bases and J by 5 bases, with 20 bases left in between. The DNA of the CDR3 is TGTGCCAGCAGCTTTGCGGGTCCCGTTTCGGGAAACGAGCAGTACTTC. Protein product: CASSFAGPVSGNEQYF.

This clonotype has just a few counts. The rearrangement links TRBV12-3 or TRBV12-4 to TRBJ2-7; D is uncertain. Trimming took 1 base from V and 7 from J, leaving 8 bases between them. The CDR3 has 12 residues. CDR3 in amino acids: CASSLGRGEQYF. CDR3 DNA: TGTGCCAGCAGTTTAGGGAGAGGAGAGCAGTACTTC.

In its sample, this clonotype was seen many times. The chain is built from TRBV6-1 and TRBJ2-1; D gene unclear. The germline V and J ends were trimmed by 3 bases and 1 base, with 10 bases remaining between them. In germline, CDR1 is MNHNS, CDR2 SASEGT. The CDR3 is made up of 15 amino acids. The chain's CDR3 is CASSDRRSSYNEQFF. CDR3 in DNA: TGTGCCAGCAGTGACAGACGGAGTTCCTACAATGAGCAGTTCTTC.

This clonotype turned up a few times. This CDR3 is CASISYGGRYNEQFF. For the CDR3, the DNA is TGTGCCAGTATATCCTACGGGGGGCGGTACAATGAGCAGTTCTTC. The V gene is TRBV12-3 or TRBV12-4, the J gene TRBJ2-1; TRBD2 might be the D (7 bases). The CDR3 is 15 residues long. V lost 9 bases and J lost 4, with 19 bases in between.

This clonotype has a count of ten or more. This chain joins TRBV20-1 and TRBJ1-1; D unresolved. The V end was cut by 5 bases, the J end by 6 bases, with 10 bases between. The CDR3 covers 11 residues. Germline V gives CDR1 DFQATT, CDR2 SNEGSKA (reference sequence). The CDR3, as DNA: TGCAGTGCTCCTACTCATGCTGAAGCTTTCTTT. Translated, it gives CSAPTHAEAFF.

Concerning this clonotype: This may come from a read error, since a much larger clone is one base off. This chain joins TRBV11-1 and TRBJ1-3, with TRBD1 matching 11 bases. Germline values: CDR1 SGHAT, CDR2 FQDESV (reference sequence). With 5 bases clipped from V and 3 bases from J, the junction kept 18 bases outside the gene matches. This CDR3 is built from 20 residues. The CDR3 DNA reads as TGTGCCAGCAGCGTATCCGGGACAGGGGGTTTATTTCGTTTTGGAAACACCATATATTTT. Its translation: CASSVSGTGGLFRFGNTIYF. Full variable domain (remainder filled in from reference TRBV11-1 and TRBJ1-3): EAEVAQSPRYKITEKSQAVAFWCDPISGHATLYWYRQILGQGPELLVQFQDESVVDDSQLPKDRFSAERLKGVDSTLKIQPAELGDSAMYLCASSVSGTGGLFRFGNTIYFGEGSWLTVV.

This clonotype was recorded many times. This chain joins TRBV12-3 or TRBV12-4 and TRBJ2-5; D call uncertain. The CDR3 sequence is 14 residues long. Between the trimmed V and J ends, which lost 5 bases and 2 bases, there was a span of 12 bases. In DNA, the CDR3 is TGTGCCAGCAGTCCCTACCTGGGGCAAGAGACCCAGTACTTC. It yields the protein CASSPYLGQETQYF.

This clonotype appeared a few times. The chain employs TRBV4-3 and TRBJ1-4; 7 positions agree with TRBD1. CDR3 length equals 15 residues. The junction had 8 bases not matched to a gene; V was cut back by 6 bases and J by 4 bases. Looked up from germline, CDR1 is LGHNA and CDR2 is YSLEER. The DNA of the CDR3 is TGCGCCAGCAGTGACACAGGGGAGAATAATGAAAAACTGTTTTTT. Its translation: CASSDTGENNEKLFF.

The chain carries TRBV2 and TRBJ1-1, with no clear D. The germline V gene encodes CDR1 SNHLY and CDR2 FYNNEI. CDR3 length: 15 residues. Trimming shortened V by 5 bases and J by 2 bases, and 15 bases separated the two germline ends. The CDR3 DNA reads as TGTGCCAGCAGTAAGAAACAAAGTAGCAACACTGAAGCTTTCTTT. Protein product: CASSKKQSSNTEAFF.

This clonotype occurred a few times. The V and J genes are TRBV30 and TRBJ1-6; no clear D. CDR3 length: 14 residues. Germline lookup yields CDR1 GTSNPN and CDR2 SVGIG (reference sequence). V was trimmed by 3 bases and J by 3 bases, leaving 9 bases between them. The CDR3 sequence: CAWRRDNYNSPLHF. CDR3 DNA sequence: TGTGCCTGGAGGAGAGACAACTATAATTCACCCCTCCACTTT. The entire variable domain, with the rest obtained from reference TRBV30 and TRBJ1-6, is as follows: SQTIHQWPATLVQPVGSPLSLECTVEGTSNPNLYWYRQAAGRGLQLLFYSVGIGQISSEVPQNLSASRPQDRQFILSSKKLLLSDSGFYLCAWRRDNYNSPLHFGNGTRLTVT.

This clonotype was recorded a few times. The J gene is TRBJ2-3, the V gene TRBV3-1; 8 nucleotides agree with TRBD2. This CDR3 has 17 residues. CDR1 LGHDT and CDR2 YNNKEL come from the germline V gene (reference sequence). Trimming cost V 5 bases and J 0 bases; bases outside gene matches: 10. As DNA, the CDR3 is TGTGCCAGCAGCGCCCGGCATCGGGGGGGGAGCACAGATACGCAGTATTTT. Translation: CASSARHRGGSTDTQYF.

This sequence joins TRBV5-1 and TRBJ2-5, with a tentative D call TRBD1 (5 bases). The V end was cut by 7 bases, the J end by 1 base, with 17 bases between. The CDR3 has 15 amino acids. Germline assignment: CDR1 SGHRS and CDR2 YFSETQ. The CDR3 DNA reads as TGCGCCAGCGGACCCGTACAGGCTTCCCAAGAGACCCAGTACTTC. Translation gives CASGPVQASQETQYF.